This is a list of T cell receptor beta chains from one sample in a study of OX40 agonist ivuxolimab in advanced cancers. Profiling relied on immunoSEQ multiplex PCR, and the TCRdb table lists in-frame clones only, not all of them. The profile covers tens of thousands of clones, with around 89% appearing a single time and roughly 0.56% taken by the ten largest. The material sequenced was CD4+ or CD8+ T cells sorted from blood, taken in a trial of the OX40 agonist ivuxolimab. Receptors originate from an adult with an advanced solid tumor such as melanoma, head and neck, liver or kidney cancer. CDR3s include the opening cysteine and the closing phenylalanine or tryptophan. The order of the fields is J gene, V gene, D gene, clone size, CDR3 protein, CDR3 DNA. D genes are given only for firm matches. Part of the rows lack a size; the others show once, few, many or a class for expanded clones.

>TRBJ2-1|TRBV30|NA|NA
CAWSRSSYNEQFF
TGTGCCTGGAGTCGTAGTAGCTACAATGAGCAGTTCTTC
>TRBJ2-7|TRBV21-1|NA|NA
CASARKHEQYF
TGTGCCAGCGCCAGGAAGCACGAGCAGTACTTC
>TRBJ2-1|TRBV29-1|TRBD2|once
CSVGGDEQFF
TGCAGCGTCGGGGGGGATGAGCAGTTCTTC
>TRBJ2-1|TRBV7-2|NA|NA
CASSLDRVREQFF
TGTGCCAGCAGCTTAGATCGGGTCCGAGAGCAGTTCTTC
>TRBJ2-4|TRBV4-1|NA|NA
CASSQDLGGHVGNIQYF
TGCGCCAGCAGCCAAGATCTTGGCGGTCACGTGGGAAACATTCAGTACTTC
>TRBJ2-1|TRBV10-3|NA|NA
CAISEKVDEQFF
TGTGCCATCAGTGAGAAAGTCGATGAGCAGTTCTTC
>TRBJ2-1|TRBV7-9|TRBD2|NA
CASSLAGGNEQFF
TGTGCCAGCAGCTTAGCGGGGGGGAATGAGCAGTTCTTC
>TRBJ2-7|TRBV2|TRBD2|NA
CASRASGSTYEQYF
TGTGCCAGCAGGGCTAGCGGGTCGACCTACGAGCAGTACTTC
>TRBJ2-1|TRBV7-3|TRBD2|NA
CASSLGRAANEQFF
TGTGCCAGCAGCTTAGGGAGGGCCGCCAATGAGCAGTTCTTC
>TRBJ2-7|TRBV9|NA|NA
CASSETPGPSYEQYF
TGTGCCAGCAGCGAAACTCCGGGACCTTCCTACGAGCAGTACTTC
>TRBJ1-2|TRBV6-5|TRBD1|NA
CASRDRERYGYTF
TGTGCCAGCAGGGACAGGGAGAGGTATGGCTACACCTTC
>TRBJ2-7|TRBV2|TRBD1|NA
CASSSGTGSYEQYF
TGTGCCAGCAGCTCCGGGACAGGCTCCTACGAGCAGTACTTC
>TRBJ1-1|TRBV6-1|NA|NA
CASRRGNTEAFF
TGTGCCAGCAGAAGGGGGAACACTGAAGCTTTCTTT
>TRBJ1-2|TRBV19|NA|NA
CASSMWGDPANYGYTF
TGTGCCAGTAGTATGTGGGGGGATCCCGCCAACTATGGCTACACCTTC
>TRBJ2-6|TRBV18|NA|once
CASSPLRGSSGANVLTF
TGTGCCAGCTCACCACTAAGGGGGAGCTCTGGGGCCAACGTCCTGACTTTC
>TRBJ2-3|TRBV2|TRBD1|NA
CASRGDRGPDTQYF
TGTGCCAGCAGGGGGGACAGGGGCCCAGATACGCAGTATTTT
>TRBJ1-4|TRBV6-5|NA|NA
CASSTPPNEKLFF
TGTGCCAGCAGTACCCCTCCTAATGAAAAACTGTTTTTT
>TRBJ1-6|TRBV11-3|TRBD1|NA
CASGSGTGNSPLHF
TGTGCCAGCGGATCCGGGACAGGAAATTCACCCCTCCACTTT
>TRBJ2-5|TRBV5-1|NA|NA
CASSLASGVQETQYF
TGCGCCAGCAGCTTGGCGTCCGGGGTTCAAGAGACCCAGTACTTC
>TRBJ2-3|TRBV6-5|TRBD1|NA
CASRLLGQGTDTQYF
TGTGCCAGCAGACTACTAGGACAGGGAACAGATACGCAGTATTTT
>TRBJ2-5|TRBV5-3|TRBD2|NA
CARSGRGGPQETQYF
TGTGCCAGAAGCGGGAGGGGAGGGCCCCAAGAGACCCAGTACTTC
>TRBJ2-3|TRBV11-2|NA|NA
CASSFGRGTDTQYF
TGTGCCAGCAGCTTCGGGCGAGGGACAGATACGCAGTATTTT
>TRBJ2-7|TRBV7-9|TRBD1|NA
CASSVTGTEQYF
TGTGCCAGCAGCGTGACAGGGACCGAGCAGTACTTC
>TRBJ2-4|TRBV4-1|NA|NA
CASSQVVRPPLAKNIQYF
TGCGCCAGCAGCCAAGTGGTAAGGCCACCCTTAGCCAAAAACATTCAGTACTTC
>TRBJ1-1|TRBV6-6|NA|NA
CASRPPAGKNTEAFF
TGTGCCAGCAGACCGCCTGCAGGGAAGAACACTGAAGCTTTCTTT
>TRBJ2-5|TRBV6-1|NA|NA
CASSEGQAETQYF
TGTGCCAGCAGTGAGGGACAAGCGGAGACCCAGTACTTC
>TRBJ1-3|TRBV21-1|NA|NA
CASSKAWSGNTIYF
TGTGCCAGCAGCAAAGCATGGTCTGGAAACACCATATATTTT